Included here is one T cell receptor beta chain sequence, with context. The antigen is not known. TCRdb's table, derived via immunoSEQ multiplex PCR, lists solely in-frame clones and lacks some. The data show approximately 76,000 clones, with about 91% seen just once and 0.56% held by the top ten. This entry comes from a study of a mutant IDH1 vaccine in newly diagnosed glioma. Study context: There were eight vaccinations for patients, given in weeks 1, 3, 5, 7, 11, 15, 19 and 23. Sex among treated patients split about 60% male, roughly 40% female; mean age was roughly 40 years.

The CDR3 extends over 16 amino acids. CDR1 and CDR2 (germline): MGHRA, YSYEKL. The V end was cut by 0 bases, the J end by 2 bases, with 12 bases between. The time point: week 5, during vaccination. The content of each vaccine dose was 300 ug of mutant IDH1 20-mer peptide, and topical imiquimod accompanied it. The clonotype comes from a woman between 45 and 60 years old with glioma. The rearrangement links TRBV4-1 to TRBJ2-3; D remains ambiguous. Here the sequenced sample was PBMCs, taken from a glioma patient whose treatment included an IDH1 peptide vaccine. The CDR3: CASSQDRAHSTDTQYF. The DNA for the CDR3 is TGCGCCAGCAGCCAAGATAGAGCGCATTCCACAGATACGCAGTATTTT.